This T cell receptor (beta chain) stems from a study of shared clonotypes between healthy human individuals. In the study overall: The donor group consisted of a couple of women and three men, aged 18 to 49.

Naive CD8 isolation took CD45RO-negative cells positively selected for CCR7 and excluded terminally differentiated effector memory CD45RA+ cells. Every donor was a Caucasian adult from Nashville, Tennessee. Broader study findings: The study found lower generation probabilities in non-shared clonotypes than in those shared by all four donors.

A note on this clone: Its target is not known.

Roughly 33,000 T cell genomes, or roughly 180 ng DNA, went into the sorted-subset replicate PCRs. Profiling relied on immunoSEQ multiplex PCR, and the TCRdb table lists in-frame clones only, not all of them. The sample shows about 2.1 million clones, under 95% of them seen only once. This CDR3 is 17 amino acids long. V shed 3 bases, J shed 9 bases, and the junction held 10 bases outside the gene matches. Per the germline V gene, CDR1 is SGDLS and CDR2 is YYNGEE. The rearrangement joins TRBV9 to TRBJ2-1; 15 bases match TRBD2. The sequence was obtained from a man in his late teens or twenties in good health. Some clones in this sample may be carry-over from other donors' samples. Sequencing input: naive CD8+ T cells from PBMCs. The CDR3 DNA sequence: TGTGCCAGCAGCGGGACTAGCGGGAGGGCCACCTCGGGTGAGCAGTTCTTC. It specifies CASSGTSGRATSGEQFF.